Listed below are T cell receptor beta chains from one sample, sequenced in a study of cytomegalovirus exposure and HLA in healthy donors. Clones were read by immunoSEQ multiplex PCR, and TCRdb kept only the in-frame ones, dropping some. The table includes over 100,000 clones, 63% detected once. Sequencing was performed on PBMCs. The receptors come from a man aged 35-49 years in good health and CMV-seropositive. Both conserved end residues are part of each CDR3. Each record gives: V gene, J gene, D gene, clone size, CDR3 protein, CDR3 DNA. The D gene is left open where the match is weak. For some rows the clone size is stated as once, few or many, or as a class when expanded; others skip it.

v_gene: TRBV6-5; j_gene: TRBJ1-5; d_gene: NA; abundance: NA; CDR3aa: CASSSGWGGQPQHF; CDR3nt: TGTGCCAGCAGTTCAGGGTGGGGAGGACAGCCCCAGCATTTT
v_gene: TRBV2; j_gene: TRBJ2-3; d_gene: NA; abundance: NA; CDR3aa: CARTRRTSTDTQYF; CDR3nt: TGTGCCAGGACTCGAAGGACTAGCACAGATACGCAGTATTTT
v_gene: TRBV28; j_gene: TRBJ2-1; d_gene: TRBD2; abundance: once; CDR3aa: CASSTVAGQIIDEQFF; CDR3nt: TGTGCCAGCAGTACCGTAGCGGGACAAATCATCGATGAGCAGTTCTTC
v_gene: TRBV6-4; j_gene: TRBJ1-1; d_gene: NA; abundance: NA; CDR3aa: CASTYLSRGAFF; CDR3nt: TGTGCCAGCACCTATCTTTCGCGGGGAGCTTTCTTT
v_gene: TRBV11-2; j_gene: TRBJ1-1; d_gene: TRBD1; abundance: NA; CDR3aa: CASSWGQGLNTEAFF; CDR3nt: TGTGCCAGCAGCTGGGGACAGGGACTGAACACTGAAGCTTTCTTT
v_gene: TRBV5-6; j_gene: TRBJ2-7; d_gene: TRBD1; abundance: NA; CDR3aa: CASSLTQGAHEQYF; CDR3nt: TGTGCCAGCAGCTTGACACAGGGGGCCCACGAGCAGTACTTC
v_gene: TRBV5-4; j_gene: TRBJ2-5; d_gene: TRBD1; abundance: once; CDR3aa: CASKKDRGYQETQYF; CDR3nt: TGTGCCAGCAAAAAGGACAGGGGATATCAAGAGACCCAGTACTTC
v_gene: TRBV28; j_gene: TRBJ1-6; d_gene: NA; abundance: few; CDR3aa: CASIDIGSYNSPLHF; CDR3nt: TGTGCCAGCATTGATATCGGGTCCTATAATTCACCCCTCCACTTT
v_gene: TRBV5-4; j_gene: TRBJ1-2; d_gene: NA; abundance: NA; CDR3aa: CASSLETVTYGYTF; CDR3nt: TGTGCCAGCAGCTTGGAGACAGTAACTTATGGCTACACCTTC
v_gene: TRBV7-3; j_gene: TRBJ2-7; d_gene: TRBD2; abundance: NA; CDR3aa: CASSSTGGAGGSYEQYF; CDR3nt: TGTGCCAGCAGCTCAACCGGAGGGGCGGGAGGGAGTTACGAGCAGTACTTC
v_gene: TRBV4-3; j_gene: TRBJ2-3; d_gene: TRBD2; abundance: NA; CDR3aa: CASSQGTSGRISTDTQYF; CDR3nt: TGCGCCAGCAGCCAAGGGACTAGCGGGAGGATCAGCACAGATACGCAGTATTTT
v_gene: TRBV5-1; j_gene: TRBJ1-5; d_gene: TRBD1; abundance: NA; CDR3aa: CASSLDGQVNQPQHF; CDR3nt: TGCGCCAGCAGCTTGGACGGACAGGTAAATCAGCCCCAGCATTTT
v_gene: TRBV28; j_gene: TRBJ1-5; d_gene: NA; abundance: NA; CDR3aa: CASSTLGGYPQHF; CDR3nt: TGTGCCAGCAGTACCCTTGGGGGGTATCCCCAGCATTTT
v_gene: TRBV5-4; j_gene: TRBJ2-7; d_gene: NA; abundance: NA; CDR3aa: CASSRYSGPFSYEQYF; CDR3nt: TGTGCCAGCAGCCGTTACAGCGGCCCTTTCTCCTACGAGCAGTACTTC
v_gene: TRBV19; j_gene: TRBJ1-1; d_gene: TRBD1; abundance: few; CDR3aa: CASSRGQSQNTEAFF; CDR3nt: TGTGCCAGTAGTAGGGGACAGAGCCAAAACACTGAAGCTTTCTTT
v_gene: TRBV27; j_gene: TRBJ2-7; d_gene: TRBD2; abundance: NA; CDR3aa: CASSPAGLAVVYEQYF; CDR3nt: TGTGCCAGCAGCCCGGCGGGACTAGCGGTGGTCTACGAGCAGTACTTC
v_gene: TRBV28; j_gene: TRBJ2-7; d_gene: TRBD2; abundance: NA; CDR3aa: CASSYRTSGRSYEQYF; CDR3nt: TGTGCCAGCAGTTATCGGACTAGCGGGAGGTCCTACGAGCAGTACTTC
v_gene: TRBV6-5; j_gene: TRBJ1-4; d_gene: NA; abundance: few; CDR3aa: CASSYLQSNEKLFF; CDR3nt: TGTGCCAGCAGTTACCTACAGAGTAATGAAAAACTGTTTTTT
v_gene: TRBV18; j_gene: TRBJ2-1; d_gene: TRBD2; abundance: NA; CDR3aa: CASSPPGGGYYNEQFF; CDR3nt: TGTGCCAGCTCACCACCGGGCGGGGGGTACTACAATGAGCAGTTCTTC
v_gene: TRBV11-3; j_gene: TRBJ2-7; d_gene: NA; abundance: NA; CDR3aa: CASSLDLSYEQYF; CDR3nt: TGTGCCAGCAGCTTAGATCTGTCCTACGAGCAGTACTTC
v_gene: TRBV19; j_gene: TRBJ2-7; d_gene: NA; abundance: NA; CDR3aa: CASSIAGRTGSYEQYF; CDR3nt: TGTGCCAGTAGTATAGCCGGCCGGACTGGTTCCTACGAGCAGTACTTC
v_gene: TRBV29-1; j_gene: TRBJ1-1; d_gene: TRBD1; abundance: NA; CDR3aa: CSATDRGTEAFF; CDR3nt: TGCAGCGCTACGGACAGGGGCACTGAAGCTTTCTTT
v_gene: TRBV10-1; j_gene: TRBJ2-3; d_gene: TRBD1; abundance: NA; CDR3aa: CASSGDSYTQYF; CDR3nt: TGCGCCAGCAGTGGGGACAGCTATACGCAGTATTTT
v_gene: TRBV7-7; j_gene: TRBJ2-2; d_gene: NA; abundance: NA; CDR3aa: CASSLDSSAGELFF; CDR3nt: TGTGCTAGCAGCTTAGATAGCTCCGCCGGGGAGCTGTTTTTT
v_gene: TRBV6-5; j_gene: TRBJ1-5; d_gene: TRBD1; abundance: few; CDR3aa: CASRKQGMSNQPQHF; CDR3nt: TGTGCCAGCAGAAAACAGGGGATGAGCAATCAGCCCCAGCATTTT
v_gene: TRBV4-1; j_gene: TRBJ1-2; d_gene: TRBD1; abundance: few; CDR3aa: CASSHLSRLDREGYTF; CDR3nt: TGCGCCAGCAGCCATCTCTCTCGCCTGGACAGGGAGGGCTACACCTTC
v_gene: TRBV28; j_gene: TRBJ1-5; d_gene: TRBD1; abundance: few; CDR3aa: CAARTGINQPQHF; CDR3nt: TGTGCCGCTCGGACAGGAATTAATCAGCCCCAGCATTTT
v_gene: TRBV27; j_gene: TRBJ2-1; d_gene: TRBD1; abundance: NA; CDR3aa: CASSSRDRGVEKQFF; CDR3nt: TGTGCCAGCAGTTCGCGGGACAGGGGGGTAGAAAAGCAGTTCTTC
v_gene: TRBV7-2; j_gene: TRBJ2-7; d_gene: NA; abundance: NA; CDR3aa: CASSRGGSYEQYF; CDR3nt: TGTGCCAGCAGCAGGGGGGGGTCCTACGAGCAGTACTTC
v_gene: TRBV6-4; j_gene: TRBJ1-2; d_gene: NA; abundance: once; CDR3aa: CASSDGGYYGYTF; CDR3nt: TGTGCCAGCAGTGATGGAGGGTACTATGGCTACACCTTC
v_gene: TRBV7-2; j_gene: TRBJ2-5; d_gene: NA; abundance: NA; CDR3aa: CASSLYNSQETQYF; CDR3nt: TGTGCCAGCAGCTTGTATAACAGCCAAGAGACCCAGTACTTC
v_gene: TRBV15; j_gene: TRBJ2-3; d_gene: TRBD2; abundance: NA; CDR3aa: CATSAGGNADTQYF; CDR3nt: TGTGCCACCAGCGCGGGGGGTAACGCAGATACGCAGTATTTT
v_gene: TRBV5-1; j_gene: TRBJ1-2; d_gene: NA; abundance: once; CDR3aa: CASSLELAGKGYTF; CDR3nt: TGCGCCAGCAGCCTGGAATTAGCAGGGAAAGGCTACACCTTC
v_gene: TRBV6-1; j_gene: TRBJ2-2; d_gene: TRBD1; abundance: few; CDR3aa: CASSGDRSELFF; CDR3nt: TGTGCCAGCAGTGGGGACAGATCGGAGCTGTTTTTT
v_gene: TRBV18; j_gene: TRBJ2-2; d_gene: NA; abundance: NA; CDR3aa: CASSPRRGPNTGELFF; CDR3nt: TGTGCCAGCTCACCACGTAGGGGTCCTAACACCGGGGAGCTGTTTTTT
v_gene: TRBV6-6; j_gene: TRBJ1-4; d_gene: NA; abundance: NA; CDR3aa: CASSSDSQKEKLFF; CDR3nt: TGTGCCAGCAGTTCTGACAGTCAGAAAGAAAAACTGTTTTTT
v_gene: TRBV29-1; j_gene: TRBJ2-3; d_gene: TRBD2; abundance: few; CDR3aa: CSARLAGRTDTQYF; CDR3nt: TGCAGCGCTAGACTAGCGGGACGCACAGATACGCAGTATTTT
v_gene: TRBV6-5; j_gene: TRBJ1-4; d_gene: NA; abundance: NA; CDR3aa: CASSSAHRVEKLFF; CDR3nt: TGTGCCAGCAGTTCGGCGCACAGGGTTGAAAAACTGTTTTTT
v_gene: TRBV19; j_gene: TRBJ2-7; d_gene: NA; abundance: NA; CDR3aa: CASSMQQGYEQYF; CDR3nt: TGTGCCAGTAGTATGCAACAGGGCTACGAGCAGTACTTC
v_gene: TRBV9; j_gene: TRBJ2-1; d_gene: TRBD2; abundance: few; CDR3aa: CASSAVRGVRQFF; CDR3nt: TGTGCCAGCAGCGCTGTTCGGGGGGTCCGCCAGTTCTTC
v_gene: TRBV6-1; j_gene: TRBJ2-1; d_gene: TRBD1; abundance: NA; CDR3aa: CASSRDRSSEQFF; CDR3nt: TGTGCCAGCAGCCGGGACAGGTCAAGTGAGCAGTTCTTC
v_gene: TRBV15; j_gene: TRBJ1-1; d_gene: NA; abundance: NA; CDR3aa: CATSRVVGETEAFF; CDR3nt: TGTGCCACCAGCAGAGTAGTAGGGGAAACTGAAGCTTTCTTT
v_gene: TRBV19; j_gene: TRBJ2-3; d_gene: NA; abundance: NA; CDR3aa: CASSRGEGTDTQYF; CDR3nt: TGTGCCAGTAGTAGGGGGGAGGGCACAGATACGCAGTATTTT
v_gene: TRBV2; j_gene: TRBJ2-7; d_gene: NA; abundance: NA; CDR3aa: CASSEHLLGSYEQYF; CDR3nt: TGTGCCAGCAGTGAACACCTCCTCGGCTCCTACGAGCAGTACTTC
v_gene: TRBV4-3; j_gene: TRBJ2-7; d_gene: TRBD2; abundance: few; CDR3aa: CASSQLFSGSYEQYF; CDR3nt: TGCGCCAGCAGCCAATTATTCAGCGGGAGCTACGAGCAGTACTTC
v_gene: TRBV18; j_gene: TRBJ2-3; d_gene: TRBD2; abundance: NA; CDR3aa: CASSSNSAGVTDTQYF; CDR3nt: TGTGCCAGCTCATCGAATAGTGCGGGAGTCACAGATACGCAGTATTTT
v_gene: TRBV9; j_gene: TRBJ2-5; d_gene: TRBD2; abundance: NA; CDR3aa: CASSVGTSGVETQYF; CDR3nt: TGTGCCAGCAGCGTTGGGACTAGCGGGGTTGAGACCCAGTACTTC
v_gene: TRBV6-6; j_gene: TRBJ1-2; d_gene: NA; abundance: NA; CDR3aa: CASSYGPTSNYGYTF; CDR3nt: TGTGCCAGCAGTTACGGGCCTACAAGCAACTATGGCTACACCTTC
v_gene: TRBV4-2; j_gene: TRBJ2-2; d_gene: NA; abundance: few; CDR3aa: CASSPTTNTGELFF; CDR3nt: TGTGCCAGCAGCCCAACAACGAACACCGGGGAGCTGTTTTTT
v_gene: TRBV10-3; j_gene: TRBJ2-7; d_gene: NA; abundance: few; CDR3aa: CAISNRPIGGRPYEQYF; CDR3nt: TGTGCCATCAGTAACCGGCCGATCGGAGGACGTCCTTACGAGCAGTACTTC
v_gene: TRBV5-6; j_gene: TRBJ2-3; d_gene: NA; abundance: NA; CDR3aa: CASTQQGWVPDTQYF; CDR3nt: TGTGCCAGCACGCAACAGGGTTGGGTACCAGATACGCAGTATTTT
v_gene: TRBV5-1; j_gene: TRBJ2-2; d_gene: TRBD2; abundance: NA; CDR3aa: CASLGLAGATGELFF; CDR3nt: TGCGCCAGCTTGGGACTAGCGGGGGCGACCGGGGAGCTGTTTTTT
v_gene: TRBV6-5; j_gene: TRBJ2-5; d_gene: TRBD2; abundance: once; CDR3aa: CASSYQGLAYQETQYF; CDR3nt: TGTGCCAGCAGTTACCAGGGACTAGCGTACCAAGAGACCCAGTACTTC
v_gene: TRBV18; j_gene: TRBJ1-3; d_gene: TRBD1; abundance: once; CDR3aa: CASSQWTGKFSSGNTIYF; CDR3nt: TGTGCCAGCTCACAATGGACAGGGAAATTCAGCTCTGGAAACACCATATATTTT
v_gene: TRBV6-5; j_gene: TRBJ2-3; d_gene: NA; abundance: NA; CDR3aa: CASAPGHTDTQYF; CDR3nt: TGTGCCAGTGCTCCGGGTCACACAGATACGCAGTATTTT
v_gene: TRBV29-1; j_gene: TRBJ2-1; d_gene: TRBD2; abundance: NA; CDR3aa: CSVGRGGPSYNEQFF; CDR3nt: TGCAGCGTTGGCCGGGGGGGGCCTTCCTACAATGAGCAGTTCTTC
v_gene: TRBV27; j_gene: TRBJ1-5; d_gene: NA; abundance: few; CDR3aa: CASSLSYTVSNQPQHF; CDR3nt: TGTGCCAGCAGTTTATCCTACACAGTTAGCAATCAGCCCCAGCATTTT
v_gene: TRBV6-1; j_gene: TRBJ2-7; d_gene: NA; abundance: NA; CDR3aa: CASSRTGTQGEQYF; CDR3nt: TGTGCCAGCAGCCGCACCGGGACACAGGGCGAGCAGTACTTC
v_gene: TRBV9; j_gene: TRBJ2-2; d_gene: NA; abundance: NA; CDR3aa: CASSERGETPGELFF; CDR3nt: TGTGCCAGCAGCGAAAGGGGTGAAACCCCCGGGGAGCTGTTTTTT